This T cell receptor (beta chain) appears in the sequencing data of a study of cytomegalovirus exposure and HLA in healthy donors. Study at large: The same platform was used for the 120 or so validation repertoires as for the approximately 730 first-cohort repertoires, as reported in a later analysis. The study's findings and limits: In vitro assays verified that three CMV-associated chains recognized CMV antigens specifically. First-cohort TCR clusters tended to co-occur in the roughly 120 validation repertoires, a later analysis found. Researchers counted around 150 TCR beta chains as cytomegalovirus-associated.

As for this clone: Antigen: not known.

Repertoires were generated with immunoSEQ multiplex PCR, while TCRdb's copy carries only in-frame clones and drops some. The sample contains 200,000 to 300,000 clones, roughly 87% of which appear only once. The sequencing input was PBMCs. The clonotype was recovered from a man aged 18-30 years in good health and CMV-seropositive.

In nucleotides, the CDR3 is TGTGCCAGCAGTTACGGACAGGGGGTCGGCTACACCTTC. It yields the protein CASSYGQGVGYTF. V usage is TRBV27 and J usage is TRBJ1-2; 10 bases match TRBD1. Per germline, CDR1 MNHEY and CDR2 SMNVEV (reference sequence). J lost 8 bases, V lost 4 bases, and 4 bases had no gene match. The length of the CDR3 is 13 residues.